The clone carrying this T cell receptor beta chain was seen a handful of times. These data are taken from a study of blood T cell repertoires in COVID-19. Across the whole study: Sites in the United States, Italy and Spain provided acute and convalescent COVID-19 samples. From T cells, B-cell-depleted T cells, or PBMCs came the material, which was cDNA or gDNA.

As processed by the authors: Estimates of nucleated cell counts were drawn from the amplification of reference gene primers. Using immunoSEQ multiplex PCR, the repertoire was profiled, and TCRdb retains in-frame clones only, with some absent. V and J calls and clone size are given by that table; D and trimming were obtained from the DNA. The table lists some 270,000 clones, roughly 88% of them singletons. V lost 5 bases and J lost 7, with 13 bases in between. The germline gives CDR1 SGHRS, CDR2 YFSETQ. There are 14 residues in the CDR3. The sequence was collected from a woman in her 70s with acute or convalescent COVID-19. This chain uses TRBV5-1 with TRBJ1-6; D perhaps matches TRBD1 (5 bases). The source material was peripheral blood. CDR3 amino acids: CASSRGTPNSPLHF. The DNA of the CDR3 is TGCGCCAGCAGTCGCGGGACGCCGAATTCACCCCTCCACTTT. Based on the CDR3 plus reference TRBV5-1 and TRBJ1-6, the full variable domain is KAGVTQTPRYLIKTRGQQVTLSCSPISGHRSVSWYQQTPGQGLQFLFEYFSETQRNKGNFPGRFSGRQFSNSRSEMNVSTLELGDSALYLCASSRGTPNSPLHFGNGTRLTVT.